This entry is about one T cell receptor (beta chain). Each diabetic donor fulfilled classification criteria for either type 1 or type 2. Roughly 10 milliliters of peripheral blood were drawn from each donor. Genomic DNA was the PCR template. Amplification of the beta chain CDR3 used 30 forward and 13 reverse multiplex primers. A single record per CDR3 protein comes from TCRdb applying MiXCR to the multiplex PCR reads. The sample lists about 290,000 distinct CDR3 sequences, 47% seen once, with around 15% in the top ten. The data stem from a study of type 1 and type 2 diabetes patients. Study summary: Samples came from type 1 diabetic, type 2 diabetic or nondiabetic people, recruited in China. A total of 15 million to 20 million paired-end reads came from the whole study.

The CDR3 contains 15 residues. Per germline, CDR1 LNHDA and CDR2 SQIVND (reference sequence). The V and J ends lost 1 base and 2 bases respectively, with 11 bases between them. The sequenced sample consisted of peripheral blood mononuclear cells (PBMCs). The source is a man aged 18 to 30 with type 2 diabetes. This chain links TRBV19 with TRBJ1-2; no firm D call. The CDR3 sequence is CASSIAGGGNYGYTF. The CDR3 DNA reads TGTGCCAGTAGTATAGCAGGTGGTGGCAACTATGGCTACACCTTC.